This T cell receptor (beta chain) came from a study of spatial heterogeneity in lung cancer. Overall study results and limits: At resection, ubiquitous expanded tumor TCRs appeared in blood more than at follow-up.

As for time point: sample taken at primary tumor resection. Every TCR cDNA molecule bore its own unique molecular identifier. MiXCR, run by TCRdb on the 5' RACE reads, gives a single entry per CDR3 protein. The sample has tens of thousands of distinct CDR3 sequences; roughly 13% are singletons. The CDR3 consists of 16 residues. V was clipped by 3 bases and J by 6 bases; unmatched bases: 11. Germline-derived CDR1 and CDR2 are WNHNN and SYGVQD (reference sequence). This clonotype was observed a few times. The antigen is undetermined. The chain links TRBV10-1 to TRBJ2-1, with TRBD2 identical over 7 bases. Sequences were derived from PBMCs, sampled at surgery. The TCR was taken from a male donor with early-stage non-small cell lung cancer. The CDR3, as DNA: TGCGCCAGCAGTGATTCCCAGCGGGGAATACGCAATGAGCAGTTCTTC. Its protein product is CASSDSQRGIRNEQFF.